This entry is about one T cell receptor beta chain. Its specificity is unknown. The source of the sample is a study of cytomegalovirus exposure and HLA in healthy donors. Healthy donors of bone marrow made up the group. Trimming cost V 2 bases and J 7 bases; bases outside gene matches: 4. The germline V gene encodes CDR1 ENHRY and CDR2 SYGVKD. This CDR3 region has 14 residues. Whole-study findings and limits: The study had only CMV serostatus as immune exposure information.

PCR primers comprised 60 Vbeta and 13 Jbeta primers. Authors' data handling: The count from a later analysis was 79 million or so unique TCR beta chains, 9.5 million to 13 million of them shared. Only in-frame clones appear in the TCRdb table, and some are missing; sequencing was by immunoSEQ multiplex PCR. The V and J calls and clone size were taken over from that table, and D and trimming were inferred from the DNA. The table records under 200,000 clones, around 80% of them present only once. Input material: PBMCs. The chain carries TRBV10-3 and TRBJ1-5; TRBD1 matches 8 bases. This receptor was obtained from a man younger than 45 in good health and CMV-seronegative. CDR3: CAISEDRGEQPQHF. CDR3 sequence (DNA): TGTGCCATCAGTGAGGACAGGGGCGAGCAGCCCCAGCATTTT.